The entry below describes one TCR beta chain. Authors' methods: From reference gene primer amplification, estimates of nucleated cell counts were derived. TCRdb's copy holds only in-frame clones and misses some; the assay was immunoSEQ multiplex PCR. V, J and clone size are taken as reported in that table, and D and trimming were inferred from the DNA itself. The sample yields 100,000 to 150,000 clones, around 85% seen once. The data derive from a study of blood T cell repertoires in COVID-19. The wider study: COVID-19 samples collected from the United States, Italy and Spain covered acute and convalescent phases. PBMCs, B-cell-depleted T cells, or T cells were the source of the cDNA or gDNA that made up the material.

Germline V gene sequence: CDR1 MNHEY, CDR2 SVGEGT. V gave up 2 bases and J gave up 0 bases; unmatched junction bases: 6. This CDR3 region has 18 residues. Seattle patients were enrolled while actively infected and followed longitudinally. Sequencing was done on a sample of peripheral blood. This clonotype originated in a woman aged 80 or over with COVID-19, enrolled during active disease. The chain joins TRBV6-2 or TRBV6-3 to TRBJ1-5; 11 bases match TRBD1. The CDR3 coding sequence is TGTGCCAGCAGTTACGGGACAGGGGGAAGATATAGCAATCAGCCCCAGCATTTT. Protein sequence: CASSYGTGGRYSNQPQHF.